Sequencing of this TCR beta chain was carried out in a study of cytomegalovirus exposure and HLA in healthy donors. Study-wide results and caveats: Across donors, presence/absence analyses took sequencing depth to be roughly uniform.

The CDR3 sequence is 15 residues long. J lost 7 bases, V lost 4 bases, and 6 bases had no gene match. Germline-derived CDR1 and CDR2 are MDHEN and SYDVKM. Primers: 60 Vbeta forward and 13 Jbeta reverse. Only in-frame clones appear in the TCRdb table, and some are missing; sequencing was by immunoSEQ multiplex PCR. The sample has about 110,000 clones, roughly 87% seen once. This clone was observed a handful of times. Its matching antigen is unknown. The chain carries TRBV28 and TRBJ1-6; 8 bases are a match to TRBD1. The receptor's source is a man under 40 in good health and CMV-seropositive. The sample comprised PBMCs. The CDR3 sequence is CASSSGTGGNSPLHF. Here the CDR3 DNA reads TGTGCCAGCAGTTCCGGGACAGGAGGCAATTCACCCCTCCACTTT.